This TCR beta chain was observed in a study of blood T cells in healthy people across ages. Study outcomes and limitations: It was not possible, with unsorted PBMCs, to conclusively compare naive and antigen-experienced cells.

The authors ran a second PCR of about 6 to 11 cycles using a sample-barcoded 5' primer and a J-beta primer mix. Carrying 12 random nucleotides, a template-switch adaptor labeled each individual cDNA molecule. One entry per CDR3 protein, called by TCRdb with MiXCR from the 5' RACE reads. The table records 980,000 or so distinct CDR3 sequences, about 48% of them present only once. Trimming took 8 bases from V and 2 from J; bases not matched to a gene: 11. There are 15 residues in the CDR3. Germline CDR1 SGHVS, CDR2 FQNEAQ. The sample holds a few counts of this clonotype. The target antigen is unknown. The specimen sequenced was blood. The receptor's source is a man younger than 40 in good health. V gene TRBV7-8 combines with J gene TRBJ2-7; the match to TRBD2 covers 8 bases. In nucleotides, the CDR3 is TGTGCCAGCTGGGGGGTGATAGCGGGGACCTACGAGCAGTACTTC. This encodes CASWGVIAGTYEQYF.